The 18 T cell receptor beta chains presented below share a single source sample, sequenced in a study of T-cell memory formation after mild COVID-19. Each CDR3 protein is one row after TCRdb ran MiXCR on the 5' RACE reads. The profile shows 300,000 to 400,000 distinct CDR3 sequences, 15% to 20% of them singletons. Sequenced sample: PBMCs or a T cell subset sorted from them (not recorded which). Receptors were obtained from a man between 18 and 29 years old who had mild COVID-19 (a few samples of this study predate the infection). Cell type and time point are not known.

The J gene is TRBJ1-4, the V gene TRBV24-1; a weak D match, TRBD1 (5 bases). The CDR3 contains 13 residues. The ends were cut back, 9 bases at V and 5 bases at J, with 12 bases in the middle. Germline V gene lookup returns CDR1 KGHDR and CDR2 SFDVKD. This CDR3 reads CATGGGQNEKLFF. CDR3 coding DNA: TGTGCCACCGGGGGGGGTCAGAATGAAAAACTGTTTTTT.

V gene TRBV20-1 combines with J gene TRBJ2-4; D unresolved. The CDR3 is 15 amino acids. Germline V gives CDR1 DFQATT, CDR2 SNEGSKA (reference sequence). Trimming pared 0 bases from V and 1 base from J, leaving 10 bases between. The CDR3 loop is CSARDAPRAKNIQYF. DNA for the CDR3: TGCAGTGCTAGAGACGCGCCGCGGGCCAAAAACATTCAGTACTTC.

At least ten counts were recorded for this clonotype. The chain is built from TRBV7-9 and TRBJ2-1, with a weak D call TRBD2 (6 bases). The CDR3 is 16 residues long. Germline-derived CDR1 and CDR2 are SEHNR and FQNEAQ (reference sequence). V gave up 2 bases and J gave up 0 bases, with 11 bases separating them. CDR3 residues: CASSLSLASSYNEQFF. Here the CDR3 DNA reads TGTGCCAGCAGCTTATCGCTAGCGAGCTCCTACAATGAGCAGTTCTTC.

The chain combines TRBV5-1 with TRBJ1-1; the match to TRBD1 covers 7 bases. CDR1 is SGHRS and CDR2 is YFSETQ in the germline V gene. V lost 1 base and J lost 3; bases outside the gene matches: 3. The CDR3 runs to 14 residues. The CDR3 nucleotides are TGCGCCAGCAGCTTGCGACAGGGTCACACTGAAGCTTTCTTT. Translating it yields CASSLRQGHTEAFF.

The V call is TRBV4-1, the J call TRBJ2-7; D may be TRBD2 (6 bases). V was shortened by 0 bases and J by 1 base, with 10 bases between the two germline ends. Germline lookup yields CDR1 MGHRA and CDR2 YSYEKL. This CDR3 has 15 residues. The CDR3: CASSQDSGFSYEQYF. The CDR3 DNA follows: TGCGCCAGCAGCCAAGATAGCGGATTTTCCTACGAGCAGTACTTC.

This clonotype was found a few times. The CDR3 loop reads CSGRQRGVLYNEQFF. The CDR3 nucleotides are TGCAGTGGACGCCAGCGGGGGGTCCTATACAATGAGCAGTTCTTC. The J gene is TRBJ2-1, the V gene TRBV20-1; 9 bases fit TRBD2. The V gene's germline CDR1 is DFQATT and CDR2 SNEGSKA (reference sequence). This CDR3 is built from 15 residues. The V gene end was trimmed by 7 bases and the J gene end by 4 bases; junction bases not matched to a gene: 11.

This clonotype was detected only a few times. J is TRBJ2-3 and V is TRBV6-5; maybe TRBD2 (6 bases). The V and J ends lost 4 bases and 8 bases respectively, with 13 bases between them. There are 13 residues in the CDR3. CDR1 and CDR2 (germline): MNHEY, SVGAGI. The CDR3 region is CASSWSTGGTQYF. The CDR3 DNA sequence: TGTGCCAGCAGTTGGTCTACCGGGGGTACGCAGTATTTT.

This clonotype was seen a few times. As DNA, the CDR3 is TGCAGTGCTCCGAAGGGGGGAGGGACAGATACGCAGTATTTT. Its translation is CSAPKGGGTDTQYF. This chain connects TRBV20-1 to TRBJ2-3, with D maybe TRBD2 (7 bases). Deletions cut 5 bases from V and 3 bases from J, with 15 bases between. The germline V gene has CDR1 DFQATT and CDR2 SNEGSKA (reference sequence). The length of the CDR3 is 14 residues.

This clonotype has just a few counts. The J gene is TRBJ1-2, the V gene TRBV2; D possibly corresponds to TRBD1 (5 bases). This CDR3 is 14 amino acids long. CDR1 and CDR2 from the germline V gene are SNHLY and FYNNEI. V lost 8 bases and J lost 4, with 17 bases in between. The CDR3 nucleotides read TGTGCCAGCTCTGCAGGGTCCGGGGGCTATGGCTACACCTTC. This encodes CASSAGSGGYGYTF.

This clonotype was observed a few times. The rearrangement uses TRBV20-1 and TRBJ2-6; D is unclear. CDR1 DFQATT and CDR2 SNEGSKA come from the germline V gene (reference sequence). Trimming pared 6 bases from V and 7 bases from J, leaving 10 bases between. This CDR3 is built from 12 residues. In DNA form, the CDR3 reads TGCAGTGCCCCTCTGGCTGCCAACGTCCTGACTTTC. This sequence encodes CSAPLAANVLTF.

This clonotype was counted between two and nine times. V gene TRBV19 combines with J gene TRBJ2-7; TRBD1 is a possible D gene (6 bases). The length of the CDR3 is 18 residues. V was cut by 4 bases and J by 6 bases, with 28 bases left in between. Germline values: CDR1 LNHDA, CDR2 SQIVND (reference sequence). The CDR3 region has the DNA TGTGCCAGTAGTACCAACCGCCGGGACACCCCTCTCCTACTCGAGCAGTACTTC. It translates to CASSTNRRDTPLLLEQYF.

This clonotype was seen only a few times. CDR3 nucleotide sequence: TGCGCCAGCAGCACCCGCACAGAGGAAGGACCCTACACCTTC. This encodes CASSTRTEEGPYTF. The rearrangement links TRBV5-1 to TRBJ1-2; the D is unclear. CDR1 is SGHRS and CDR2 is YFSETQ in the germline V gene. Trimming stripped 4 bases from V and 10 bases from J, with 20 bases between. The CDR3 sequence is 14 residues long.

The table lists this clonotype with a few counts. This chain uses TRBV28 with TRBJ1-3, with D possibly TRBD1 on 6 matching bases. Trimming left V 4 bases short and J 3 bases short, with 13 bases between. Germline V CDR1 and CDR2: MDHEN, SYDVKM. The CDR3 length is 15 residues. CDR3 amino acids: CASSSPGHGGNTIYF. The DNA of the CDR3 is TGTGCCAGCAGTTCTCCGGGACACGGTGGAAACACCATATATTTT.

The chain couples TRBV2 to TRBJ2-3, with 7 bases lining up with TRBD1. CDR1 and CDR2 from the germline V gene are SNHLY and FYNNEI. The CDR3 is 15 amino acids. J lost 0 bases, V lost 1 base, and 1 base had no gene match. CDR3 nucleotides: TGTGCCAGCAGTGAAGGGGACAGTAGCACAGATACGCAGTATTTT. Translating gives CASSEGDSSTDTQYF.

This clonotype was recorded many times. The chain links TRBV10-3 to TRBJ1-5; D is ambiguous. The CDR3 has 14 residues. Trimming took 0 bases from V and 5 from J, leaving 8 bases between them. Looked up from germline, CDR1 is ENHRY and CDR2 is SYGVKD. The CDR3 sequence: CAISESVSDQPQHF. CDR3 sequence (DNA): TGTGCCATCAGTGAGTCGGTCTCAGATCAGCCCCAGCATTTT.

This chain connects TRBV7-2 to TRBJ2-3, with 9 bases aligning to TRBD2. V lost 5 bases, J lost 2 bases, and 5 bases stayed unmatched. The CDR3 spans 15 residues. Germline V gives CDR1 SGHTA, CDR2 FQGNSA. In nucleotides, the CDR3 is TGTGCCAGCAGCCGCGGACTAGCGTACACAGATACGCAGTATTTT. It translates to CASSRGLAYTDTQYF.

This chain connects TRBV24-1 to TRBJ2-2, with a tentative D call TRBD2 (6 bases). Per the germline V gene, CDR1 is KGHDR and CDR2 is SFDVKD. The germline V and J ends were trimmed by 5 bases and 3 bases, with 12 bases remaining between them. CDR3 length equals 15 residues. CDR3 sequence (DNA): TGTGCCACCAGTGGGGGAGGCCGGGACACCGGGGAGCTGTTTTTT. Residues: CATSGGGRDTGELFF.

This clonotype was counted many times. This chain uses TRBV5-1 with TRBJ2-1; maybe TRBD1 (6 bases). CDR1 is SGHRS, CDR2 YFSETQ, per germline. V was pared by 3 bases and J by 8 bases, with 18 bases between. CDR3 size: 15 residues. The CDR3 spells CASSSTSGAGYEQFF. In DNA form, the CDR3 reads TGCGCCAGCAGCTCAACTTCAGGGGCAGGGTATGAGCAGTTCTTC.